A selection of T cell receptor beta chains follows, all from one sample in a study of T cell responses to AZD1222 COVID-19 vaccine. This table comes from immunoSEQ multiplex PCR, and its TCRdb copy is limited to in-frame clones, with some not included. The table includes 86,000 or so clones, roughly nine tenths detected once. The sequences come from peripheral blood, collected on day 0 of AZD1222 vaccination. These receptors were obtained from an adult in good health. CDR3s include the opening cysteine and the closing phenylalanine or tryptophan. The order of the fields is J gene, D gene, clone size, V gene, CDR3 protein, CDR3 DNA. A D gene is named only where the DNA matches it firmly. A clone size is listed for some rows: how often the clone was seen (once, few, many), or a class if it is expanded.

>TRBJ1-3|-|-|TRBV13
CASSQPTGSSGNTIYF
TGTGCCAGCAGCCAACCTACGGGAAGCTCTGGAAACACCATATATTTT
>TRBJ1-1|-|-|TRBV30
CAWSDYTAGNTEAFF
TGTGCCTGGAGTGATTATACAGCCGGGAACACTGAAGCTTTCTTT
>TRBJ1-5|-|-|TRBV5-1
CASSPDSNSNQPQHF
TGCGCCAGCAGCCCGGACAGCAATAGCAATCAGCCCCAGCATTTT
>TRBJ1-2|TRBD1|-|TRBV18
CASSPVEGANYGYTF
TGTGCCAGCTCACCAGTCGAGGGGGCCAACTATGGCTACACCTTC
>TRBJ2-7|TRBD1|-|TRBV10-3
CAISRQGDEQYF
TGTGCCATCAGTAGACAGGGAGATGAGCAGTACTTC
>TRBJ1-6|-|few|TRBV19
CASSAELLKNSPLHF
TGTGCCAGTAGTGCGGAGCTGCTCAAAAATTCACCCCTCCACTTT
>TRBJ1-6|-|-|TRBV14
CASSQVASSPLHF
TGTGCCAGCAGCCAAGTAGCGAGTTCACCCCTCCACTTT
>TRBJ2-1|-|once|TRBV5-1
CASSRVAGHEQFF
TGCGCCAGCAGCAGAGTCGCGGGGCACGAGCAGTTCTTC
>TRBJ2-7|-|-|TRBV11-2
CASSLYKVYEQYF
TGTGCCAGCAGCTTATATAAGGTCTACGAGCAGTACTTC
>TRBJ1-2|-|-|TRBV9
CASSAGTNNYGYTF
TGTGCCAGCAGCGCCGGGACAAATAACTATGGCTACACCTTC
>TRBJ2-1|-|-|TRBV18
CASSQRDTSVGQFF
TGTGCCAGCTCCCAGAGGGACACCTCGGTTGGGCAGTTCTTC
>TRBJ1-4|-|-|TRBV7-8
CASSSDAREKLFF
TGTGCCAGCAGCTCGGACGCACGGGAAAAACTGTTTTTT
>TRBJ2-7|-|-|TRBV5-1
CASSLNKYEQYF
TGCGCCAGCAGCCTGAACAAGTACGAGCAGTACTTC
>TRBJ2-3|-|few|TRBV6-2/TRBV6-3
CASSSPGSTSDTDTQYF
TGTGCCAGCAGTTCCCCGGGGTCTACCTCCGACACAGATACGCAGTATTTT
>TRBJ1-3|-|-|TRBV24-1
CATSDNGNTIYF
TGTGCCACCAGTGATAACGGAAACACCATATATTTT
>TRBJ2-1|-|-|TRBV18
CASSPPVGVDEQFF
TGTGCCAGCTCACCACCGGTCGGTGTCGATGAGCAGTTCTTC
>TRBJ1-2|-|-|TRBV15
CATSRGDSTYGYTF
TGTGCCACCAGCAGAGGCGACAGCACCTATGGCTACACCTTC
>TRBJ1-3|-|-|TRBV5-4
CASSGGSGNTIYF
TGTGCCAGCAGCGGGGGCTCTGGAAACACCATATATTTT
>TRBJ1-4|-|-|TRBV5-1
CASSGASLGANEKLFF
TGCGCCAGCAGCGGTGCCTCTTTGGGGGCTAATGAAAAACTGTTTTTT
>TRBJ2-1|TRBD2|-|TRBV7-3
CASSIGTSRYNEQFF
TGTGCCAGCAGCATCGGGACTAGCAGATACAATGAGCAGTTCTTC
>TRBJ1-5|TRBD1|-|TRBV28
CASSSGTGGYQPQHF
TGTGCCAGCAGTTCCGGGACAGGGGGTTATCAGCCCCAGCATTTT
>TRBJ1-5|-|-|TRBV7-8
CASSLGRNQGSNQPQHF
TGTGCCAGCAGCTTAGGGCGAAATCAGGGGAGCAATCAGCCCCAGCATTTT
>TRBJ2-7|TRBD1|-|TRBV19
CASRTGTRSSYEQYF
TGTGCCAGTAGGACAGGGACCAGGAGCTCCTACGAGCAGTACTTC
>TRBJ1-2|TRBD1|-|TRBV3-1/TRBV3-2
CASSQGATGIGGYTF
TGTGCCAGCAGCCAAGGGGCGACAGGGATAGGAGGCTACACCTTC
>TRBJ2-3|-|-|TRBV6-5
CASSYFGPTDTQYF
TGTGCCAGCAGTTACTTCGGACCAACGGATACGCAGTATTTT
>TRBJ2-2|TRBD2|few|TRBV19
CASSIDQTSGGELFF
TGTGCCAGTAGTATAGATCAGACTAGCGGCGGGGAGCTGTTTTTT
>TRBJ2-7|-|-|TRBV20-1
CSASRLQEQYF
TGCAGTGCTAGTAGGCTTCAAGAGCAGTACTTC
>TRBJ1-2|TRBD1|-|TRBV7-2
CASSSGQGRHYGYTF
TGTGCCAGCAGCTCGGGACAGGGACGCCACTATGGCTACACCTTC
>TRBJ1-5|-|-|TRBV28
CASSPAGSRNQPQHF
TGTGCCAGCAGCCCAGCCGGGAGCAGGAATCAGCCCCAGCATTTT
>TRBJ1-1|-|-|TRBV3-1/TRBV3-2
CASSLPGVAEAFF
TGTGCCAGCAGCCTGCCCGGTGTTGCTGAAGCTTTCTTT
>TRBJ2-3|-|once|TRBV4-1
CASSQVSGTRTDTQYF
TGCGCCAGCAGCCAAGTGTCGGGGACCCGCACAGATACGCAGTATTTT
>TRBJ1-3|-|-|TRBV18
CASSQETGSSGNTIYF
TGTGCCAGCTCACAAGAGACAGGATCCTCTGGAAACACCATATATTTT
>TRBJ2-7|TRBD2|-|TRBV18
CASSPLLAGGPSEQYF
TGTGCCAGCTCACCTTTACTAGCGGGAGGGCCGTCCGAGCAGTACTTC
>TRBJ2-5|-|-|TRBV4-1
CASSQDPDRTTQYF
TGCGCCAGCAGCCAAGATCCCGACCGAACGACCCAGTACTTC
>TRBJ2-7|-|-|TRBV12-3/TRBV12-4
CASSSGSYEQYF
TGTGCCAGCAGTTCGGGCTCCTACGAGCAGTACTTC